Below are 20 T cell receptor beta chains sequenced from a single sample in a study of T cell responses to AZD1222 COVID-19 vaccine. Assay: immunoSEQ multiplex PCR; the TCRdb copy retains only in-frame clones and omits some. The data contain some 130,000 clones, roughly 88% of them singletons. Source: peripheral blood, taken 28 days after the second AZD1222 dose. The receptor set was obtained from an adult who received the AZD1222 COVID-19 vaccine.

The chain joins TRBV7-9 to TRBJ2-2; 10 bases match TRBD1. The length of the CDR3 is 16 residues. The trim removed 4 bases at V and 7 bases at J, leaving 9 bases unmatched. Germline assignment: CDR1 SEHNR and CDR2 FQNEAQ (reference sequence). The CDR3 DNA reads TGTGCCAGCAGCTCTGCTGGGACAGGGGAAAGCGGGGAGCTGTTTTTT. Encoded protein: CASSSAGTGESGELFF.

V gene TRBV5-4 combines with J gene TRBJ2-3; TRBD1 might be the D (5 bases). Germline V gives CDR1 SGHNT, CDR2 YYREEE (reference sequence). The CDR3 covers 15 residues. Trimming stripped 6 bases from V and 0 bases from J, with 14 bases between. This CDR3 is CASKGVRTSTDTQYF. Written as DNA, the CDR3 is TGTGCCAGCAAAGGGGTCAGGACCAGCACAGATACGCAGTATTTT.

The V call is TRBV5-6, the J call TRBJ2-7, with D perhaps matching TRBD1 (7 bases). Germline CDR1 SGHDT, CDR2 YYEEEE. This CDR3 is built from 17 residues. V was pared by 4 bases and J by 5 bases, with 25 bases between. In nucleotides, the CDR3 is TGTGCCAGCAGCCCACCAGGGGGGTGGGGTCGTAAGAACGAGCAGTACTTC. This codes for CASSPPGGWGRKNEQYF.

The chain uses TRBV10-1 and TRBJ1-4; possibly TRBD1 for D (6 bases). V was pared by 6 bases and J by 10 bases, with 18 bases between. Germline-derived CDR1 and CDR2 are WNHNN and SYGVQD (reference sequence). This CDR3 region has 14 residues. Here the CDR3 DNA reads TGCGCCAGCAGGTTGGATACAAAAGGGGGAAAACTGTTTTTT. Protein sequence: CASRLDTKGGKLFF.

The J gene is TRBJ2-3, the V gene TRBV28, with D unresolved. Germline V gene sequence: CDR1 MDHEN, CDR2 SYDVKM. V dropped 2 bases and J dropped 3 bases, with 3 bases sitting between them. The CDR3 length is 12 residues. In DNA, the CDR3 is TGTGCCAGCAGTTTACTTACAGATACGCAGTATTTT. Its protein product is CASSLLTDTQYF.

This chain links TRBV28 with TRBJ1-5; the D gene is possibly TRBD1 (6 bases). The V end was cut by 8 bases, the J end by 0 bases, with 23 bases between. Germline V CDR1 and CDR2: MDHEN, SYDVKM. This CDR3 contains 18 residues. This chain's CDR3 is CASGGTPTGPYSNQPQHF. CDR3 DNA sequence: TGTGCCAGCGGGGGGACACCGACAGGACCATATAGCAATCAGCCCCAGCATTTT.

This rearrangement joins TRBV2 to TRBJ2-5, with 10 bases lining up with TRBD2. V shed 6 bases, J shed 4 bases, and the junction held 8 bases outside the gene matches. CDR1 SNHLY and CDR2 FYNNEI come from the germline V gene. The CDR3 loop spans 15 amino acids. The CDR3, as DNA: TGTGCCAGCAGGCGGAGCGGGAGGGCAGGAGAGACCCAGTACTTC. Translated: CASRRSGRAGETQYF.

This chain connects TRBV5-4 to TRBJ2-5, with a weak D call TRBD1 (6 bases). The V and J ends lost 2 bases and 4 bases respectively, with 9 bases between them. CDR1 and CDR2 (germline): SGHNT, YYREEE (reference sequence). The CDR3 covers 13 residues. The CDR3 DNA is TGTGCCAGCAGCTTCGCAGGGGTAGAGACCCAGTACTTC. It specifies CASSFAGVETQYF. Drawing the rest from reference TRBV5-4 and TRBJ2-5, the complete variable domain is ETGVTQSPTHLIKTRGQQVTLRCSSQSGHNTVSWYQQALGQGPQFIFQYYREEENGRGNFPPRFSGLQFPNYSSELNVNALELDDSALYLCASSFAGVETQYFGPGTRLLVL.

The J gene is TRBJ1-3, the V gene TRBV9; tentatively, D is TRBD1 (5 bases). Trimming took 4 bases from V and 4 from J, leaving 21 bases between them. Per the germline V gene, CDR1 is SGDLS and CDR2 is YYNGEE. There are 17 residues in the CDR3. CDR3 sequence: CASSPRPSGGTGNTIYF. The CDR3, as DNA: TGTGCCAGCAGCCCACGGCCTTCGGGGGGAACGGGAAACACCATATATTTT.

The chain uses TRBV19 and TRBJ1-5; 8 bases map to TRBD1. This CDR3 has 15 amino acids. From germline, CDR1 is LNHDA and CDR2 SQIVND (reference sequence). With 7 bases clipped from V and 7 bases from J, the junction kept 12 bases outside the gene matches. CDR3 sequence reads: CASTEGRQGHQPQHF. The DNA of the CDR3 is TGTGCCAGTACCGAGGGGAGACAGGGGCACCAGCCCCAGCATTTT.

The chain combines TRBV2 with TRBJ1-5; 10 nucleotides agree with TRBD1. This CDR3 is built from 15 residues. Germline assignment: CDR1 SNHLY and CDR2 FYNNEI. V shed 7 bases, J shed 3 bases, and the junction held 6 bases outside the gene matches. CDR3 residues: CASTRTGGINQPQHF. For the CDR3, the DNA is TGTGCCAGCACTAGGACAGGGGGGATCAATCAGCCCCAGCATTTT.

As concerns this clone: This same CDR3 is encoded by further DNA sequences in the sample. The CDR3 loop reads CSARGETQYF. The DNA for the CDR3 is TGCAGTGCTAGGGGGGAGACCCAGTACTTC. This chain uses TRBV20-1 with TRBJ2-5, with D unclear. V lost 3 bases, J lost 5 bases, and 4 bases lay in between. The germline V gene has CDR1 DFQATT and CDR2 SNEGSKA (reference sequence). This CDR3 is 10 amino acids long.

The chain carries TRBV6-5 and TRBJ2-3; D possibly corresponds to TRBD1 (6 bases). Trimming removed 7 bases from V and 4 bases from J, with 12 bases in between. Per germline, CDR1 MNHEY and CDR2 SVGAGI. CDR3 length: 13 amino acids. The CDR3 reads CASTSPGADTQYF. In DNA form, the CDR3 reads TGTGCCAGCACCTCCCCAGGGGCAGATACGCAGTATTTT.

The count of this clone is one. The genes are TRBV29-1 and TRBJ1-2; D is ambiguous. Germline V lookup: CDR1 SQVTM, CDR2 ANQGSEA. Trimming pared 3 bases from V and 1 base from J, leaving 15 bases between. This CDR3 has 15 residues. CDR3 region: CSVDRDELRNYGYTF. The CDR3 DNA reads TGCAGCGTTGATCGGGATGAGCTTCGTAACTATGGCTACACCTTC.

The chain links TRBV3-1 (or the pseudogene TRBV3-2) to TRBJ1-2, with 9 positions matching TRBD1. Germline CDR1 reads LGHDT; CDR2 reads YNNKEL (reference sequence). V lost 4 bases and J lost 4; bases outside the gene matches: 16. This CDR3 spans 18 amino acids. CDR3 DNA: TGTGCCAGCAGCCCCTCCGGGACAGGGTTTACCCAGGTCTATGGCTACACCTTC. Translating it yields CASSPSGTGFTQVYGYTF.

The CDR3 DNA sequence: TGTGCCAGCAGCTCGGACACAGGGGGCGGCTACACCTTC. It specifies CASSSDTGGGYTF. This chain connects TRBV7-9 to TRBJ1-2; 9 bases match TRBD1. Looked up from germline, CDR1 is SEHNR and CDR2 is FQNEAQ (reference sequence). The trim removed 4 bases at V and 8 bases at J, leaving 5 bases unmatched. This CDR3 comprises 13 residues.

DNA of the CDR3: TGTGCCAGTACGTGGGGACAGCAAAATCAGCCCCAGCATTTT. Its protein is CASTWGQQNQPQHF. The rearrangement joins TRBV19 to TRBJ1-5; 7 bases align to TRBD1. V lost 7 bases to trimming and J lost 4 bases; unmatched junction nucleotides: 7. The CDR3 extends over 14 amino acids. Germline values: CDR1 LNHDA, CDR2 SQIVND (reference sequence).

V usage is TRBV3-1 (or the pseudogene TRBV3-2) and J usage is TRBJ2-2; unclear D gene. CDR1 and CDR2 from the germline V gene are LGHDT and YNNKEL (reference sequence). Trimming took 5 bases from V and 7 from J, leaving 17 bases between them. This CDR3 spans 15 amino acids. The CDR3 DNA reads TGTGCCAGCAGCGGCTTTCATAGGAGTCTCGGGGAGCTGTTTTTT. It encodes CASSGFHRSLGELFF.

This clone was observed a handful of times. The chain couples TRBV27 to TRBJ2-2, with 9 bases aligning to TRBD1. V shed 3 bases, J shed 1 base, and the junction held 9 bases outside the gene matches. The CDR3 sequence is 18 residues long. Germline loops: CDR1 MNHEY, CDR2 SMNVEV (reference sequence). The CDR3 coding sequence is TGTGCCAGCAGTTTTCAATACAGGACAGGGGTGAACACCGGGGAGCTGTTTTTT. As protein: CASSFQYRTGVNTGELFF.

The J gene is TRBJ2-1, the V gene TRBV9; weak D call: TRBD2 (5 bases). This CDR3 has 14 amino acids. The germline gives CDR1 SGDLS, CDR2 YYNGEE. V lost 6 bases and J lost 5, with 15 bases in between. CDR3 sequence: CASTAAGADNEQFF. CDR3 bases: TGTGCCAGCACTGCAGCAGGAGCGGACAATGAGCAGTTCTTC.